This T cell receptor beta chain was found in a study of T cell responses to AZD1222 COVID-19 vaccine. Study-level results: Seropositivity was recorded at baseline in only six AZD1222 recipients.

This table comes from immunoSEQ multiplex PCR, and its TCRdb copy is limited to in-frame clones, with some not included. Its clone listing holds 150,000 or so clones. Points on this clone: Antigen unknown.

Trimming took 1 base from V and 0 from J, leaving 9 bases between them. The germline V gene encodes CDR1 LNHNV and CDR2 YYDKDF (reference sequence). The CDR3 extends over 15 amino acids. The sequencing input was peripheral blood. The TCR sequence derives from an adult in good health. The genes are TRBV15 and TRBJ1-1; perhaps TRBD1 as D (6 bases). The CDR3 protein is CATSRGGTLNTEAFF. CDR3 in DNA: TGTGCCACCAGCAGAGGAGGGACACTGAACACTGAAGCTTTCTTT.